This T cell receptor beta chain was observed in a study of glioma-infiltrating T cells. Amplification of TCR alpha and beta CDR3 regions from RNA used iRepertoire nested multiplex PCR. TCRdb reanalysed the multiplex PCR reads using MiXCR and keeps one entry per CDR3 protein. The table lists approximately 93,000 distinct CDR3 sequences, approximately 42% of them singletons. This clonotype was observed at least ten times. The V and J ends lost 4 bases and 5 bases respectively, with 11 bases between them. The CDR3 runs to 12 residues. Germline values: CDR1 SQVTM, CDR2 ANQGSEA. The rearrangement joins TRBV29-1 to TRBJ2-5; no reliable D call. This clonotype was sampled from a human donor with low-grade glioma or glioblastoma, undergoing nonglioma brain surgery, or in good health (not recorded which). Sample: glioma tissue, nonneoplastic brain tissue, or PBMCs (not recorded which). CDR3 in DNA: TGCAGCGTTGGACTCAATTTGGAGACCCAGTACTTC. This codes for CSVGLNLETQYF.